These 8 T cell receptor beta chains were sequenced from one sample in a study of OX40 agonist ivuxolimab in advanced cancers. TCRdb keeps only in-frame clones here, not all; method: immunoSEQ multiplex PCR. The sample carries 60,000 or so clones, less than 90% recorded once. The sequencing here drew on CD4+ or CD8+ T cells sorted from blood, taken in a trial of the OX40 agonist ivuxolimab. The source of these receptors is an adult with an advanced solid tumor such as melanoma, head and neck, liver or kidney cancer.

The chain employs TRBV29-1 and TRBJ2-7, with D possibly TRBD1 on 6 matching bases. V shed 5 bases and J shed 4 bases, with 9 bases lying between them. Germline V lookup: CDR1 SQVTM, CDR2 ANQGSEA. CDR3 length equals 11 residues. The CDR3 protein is CSVLQGYEQYF. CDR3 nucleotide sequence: TGCAGCGTTTTACAGGGTTACGAGCAGTACTTC.

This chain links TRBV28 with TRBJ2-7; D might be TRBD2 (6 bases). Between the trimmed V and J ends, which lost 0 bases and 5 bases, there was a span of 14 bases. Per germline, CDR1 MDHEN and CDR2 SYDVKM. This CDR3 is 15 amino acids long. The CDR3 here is CASSLWTRGEDEQYF. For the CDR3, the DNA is TGTGCCAGCAGTTTATGGACTAGGGGAGAAGACGAGCAGTACTTC.

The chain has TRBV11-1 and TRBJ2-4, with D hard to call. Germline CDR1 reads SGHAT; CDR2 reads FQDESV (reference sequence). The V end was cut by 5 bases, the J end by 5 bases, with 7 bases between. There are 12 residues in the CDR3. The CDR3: CASSRDQNIQYF. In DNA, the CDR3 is TGTGCCAGCAGCCGTGATCAAAACATTCAGTACTTC.

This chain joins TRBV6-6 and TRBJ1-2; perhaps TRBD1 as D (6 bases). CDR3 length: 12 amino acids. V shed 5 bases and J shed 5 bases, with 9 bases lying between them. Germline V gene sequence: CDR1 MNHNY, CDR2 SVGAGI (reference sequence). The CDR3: CASSDRIYGYTF. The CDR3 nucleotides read TGTGCCAGCAGTGACAGGATTTATGGCTACACCTTC.

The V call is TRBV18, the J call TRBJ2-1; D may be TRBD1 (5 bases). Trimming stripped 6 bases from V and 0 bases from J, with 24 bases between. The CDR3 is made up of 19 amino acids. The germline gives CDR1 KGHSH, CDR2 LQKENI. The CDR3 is CASSPQPGSATSSYNEQFF. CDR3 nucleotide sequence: TGTGCCAGCTCGCCGCAACCAGGGTCAGCGACAAGCTCCTACAATGAGCAGTTCTTC.

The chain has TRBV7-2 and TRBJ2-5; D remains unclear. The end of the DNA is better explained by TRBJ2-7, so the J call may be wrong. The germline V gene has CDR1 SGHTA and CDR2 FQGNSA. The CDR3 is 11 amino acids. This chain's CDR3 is CASSFYYEQYF. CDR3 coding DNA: TGTGCCAGCAGCTTCTACTACGAGCAGTACTTC.

Here the CDR3 DNA reads TGTGCCAGCAGTGTATCGGGTAGCAATCAGCCCCAGCATTTT. Amino acids: CASSVSGSNQPQHF. This chain uses TRBV25-1 with TRBJ1-5; D not resolved. The CDR3 runs 14 residues. Trimming removed 4 bases at V and 0 bases at J, with 7 bases between. The V gene's germline CDR1 is MGHDK and CDR2 SYGVNS.

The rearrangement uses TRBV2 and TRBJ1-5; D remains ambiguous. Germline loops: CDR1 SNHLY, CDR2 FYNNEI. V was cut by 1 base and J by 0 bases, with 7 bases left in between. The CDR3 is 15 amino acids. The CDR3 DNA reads TGTGCCAGCAGTGAAGGAACGCATAGCAATCAGCCCCAGCATTTT. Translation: CASSEGTHSNQPQHF.